This TCR beta chain is from a study of T cells in Graves' hyperthyroidism and ophthalmopathy. Details on this clonotype: Its antigen is currently unknown.

Whole-study findings and limits: In validation, the model predicted ophthalmopathy. These predictions came a median roughly 6 months before onset. Ophthalmopathy and stable hyperthyroidism were separated by a 13 V-J model.

Trimming shortened V by 0 bases and J by 2 bases, and 11 bases separated the two germline ends. From germline, CDR1 is SGHVS and CDR2 FNYEAQ. CDR3 length equals 15 residues. Amplified TCR beta CDR3 regions derived from RNA transcripts. In the first-round RT-PCR of the TCR CDR3, the HTBI primer set was used. MiXCR, applied by TCRdb to the multiplex PCR reads, yields one record per CDR3 protein. The sample carries hundreds of thousands of distinct CDR3 sequences, 45% recorded once. Uncontrolled infection, other autoimmune disease, pregnancy or lactation excluded patients. Each diagnosis was grounded in clinical symptoms, serum thyroxine and TRAb, thyroid ultrasound, and orbital computed tomography.

The V call is TRBV7-6, the J call TRBJ2-7, with D perhaps TRBD1 (6 bases). Sequenced input: peripheral blood or thyroid tissue (not recorded which). The receptor was derived from an adult man with Graves' disease, either hyperthyroidism or ophthalmopathy (not recorded which). The CDR3 spells CASSLAPGATYEQYF. CDR3 nucleotides: TGTGCCAGCAGCTTAGCGCCAGGGGCAACCTACGAGCAGTACTTC.